The 9 T cell receptor beta chains below were found in one sample sequenced in a study of blood T cell repertoires in COVID-19. Generated by immunoSEQ multiplex PCR, the TCRdb table keeps only in-frame clones and is missing some. The sample has fewer than 70,000 clones; more than 70% are singletons. Sequencing input: peripheral blood. The receptors come from a man between 50 and 59 years old with active COVID-19.

The chain has TRBV7-2 and TRBJ2-3, with TRBD2 identical over 10 bases. The J segment lost 2 bases and the V segment lost 6 bases, leaving 2 bases of the junction unmatched. Germline lookup yields CDR1 SGHTA and CDR2 FQGNSA. The CDR3 is 14 amino acids. CDR3 sequence reads: CASRSGGATDTQYF. The CDR3 nucleotides are TGTGCCAGCAGAAGCGGGGGGGCCACAGATACGCAGTATTTT.

This clone was seen just once. This sequence joins TRBV25-1 and TRBJ2-1; TRBD2 matches 8 bases. J lost 5 bases, V lost 3 bases, and 3 bases had no gene match. This CDR3 is 14 amino acids long. The V gene's germline CDR1 is MGHDK and CDR2 SYGVNS. The chain's CDR3 is CASSDPAGDNEQFF. CDR3 nucleotide sequence: TGTGCCAGCAGTGATCCAGCGGGGGACAATGAGCAGTTCTTC.

The rearrangement links TRBV3-1 (or the pseudogene TRBV3-2) to TRBJ2-7; D call uncertain. This CDR3 contains 14 residues. Germline V gene data show CDR1 as LGHDT and CDR2 as YNNKEL (reference sequence). The germline V and J ends were trimmed by 2 bases and 3 bases, with 11 bases remaining between them. CDR3 residues: CASSQNGSRYEQYF. The CDR3 nucleotides read TGTGCCAGCAGCCAAAACGGTTCCCGCTACGAGCAGTACTTC.

The chain couples TRBV19 to TRBJ2-2, with D possibly TRBD2 on 5 matching bases. Germline CDR1 is LNHDA and CDR2 is SQIVND (reference sequence). The V end was cut by 5 bases, the J end by 1 base, with 14 bases between. The CDR3 consists of 16 residues. The CDR3 sequence is CASSVAKRKNTGELFF. CDR3 in DNA: TGTGCCAGTAGTGTGGCTAAGCGGAAGAACACCGGGGAGCTGTTTTTT.

V is TRBV2 and J is TRBJ2-5; D is perhaps TRBD1 (6 bases). Germline CDR1 SNHLY, CDR2 FYNNEI. This CDR3 has 15 amino acids. V was pared by 6 bases and J by 2 bases, with 16 bases between. The CDR3: CASRADAGEQETQYF. DNA of the CDR3: TGTGCCAGCAGGGCAGACGCAGGGGAACAAGAGACCCAGTACTTC.

The chain recombines TRBV5-1 with TRBJ2-5; 15 bases line up with TRBD2. The germline CDR1 and CDR2 sequences are SGHRS and YFSETQ. This CDR3 is built from 15 residues. Losses at the gene ends were 2 bases for V and 5 bases for J; bases not matched to a gene: 1. CDR3 sequence: CASSFGLAGGETQYF. CDR3 in DNA: TGCGCCAGCAGCTTTGGACTAGCGGGGGGGGAGACCCAGTACTTC.

This chain links TRBV12-3 or TRBV12-4 with TRBJ2-7, with a tentative D call TRBD1 (6 bases). The V and J ends lost 6 bases and 6 bases respectively, with 15 bases between them. This CDR3 comprises 13 residues. The CDR3 coding sequence is TGTGCCAGCAGCAGGGGACCCGTGTTCGAGCAGTACTTC. Its protein is CASSRGPVFEQYF.

The table lists this clone with a count of one. The chain combines TRBV7-9 with TRBJ1-2; 7 nucleotides agree with TRBD1. There are 14 residues in the CDR3. V was clipped by 10 bases and J by 4 bases; unmatched bases: 12. Germline V gene sequence: CDR1 SEHNR, CDR2 FQNEAQ (reference sequence). The CDR3, as DNA: TGTGCCACCCGGGACAGCTTATACATCTATGGCTACACCTTC. Translated: CATRDSLYIYGYTF. The full variable domain, completed using reference TRBV7-9 and TRBJ1-2, is DTGVSQNPRHKITKRGQNVTFRCDPISEHNRLYWYRQTLGQGPEFLTYFQNEAQLEKSRLLSDRFSAERPKGSFSTLEIQRTEQGDSAMYLCATRDSLYIYGYTFGSGTRLTVV.

The chain is built from TRBV27 and TRBJ2-1; 14 bases are shared with TRBD2. The CDR3 is made up of 19 amino acids. Trimming took 5 bases from V and 4 from J; bases not matched to a gene: 13. The V gene's germline CDR1 is MNHEY and CDR2 SMNVEV (reference sequence). The DNA of the CDR3 is TGTGCCAGCAGTCCCCGGGGGGGGACTAGCGGGAGTAGGTACAATGAGCAGTTCTTC. As protein: CASSPRGGTSGSRYNEQFF.